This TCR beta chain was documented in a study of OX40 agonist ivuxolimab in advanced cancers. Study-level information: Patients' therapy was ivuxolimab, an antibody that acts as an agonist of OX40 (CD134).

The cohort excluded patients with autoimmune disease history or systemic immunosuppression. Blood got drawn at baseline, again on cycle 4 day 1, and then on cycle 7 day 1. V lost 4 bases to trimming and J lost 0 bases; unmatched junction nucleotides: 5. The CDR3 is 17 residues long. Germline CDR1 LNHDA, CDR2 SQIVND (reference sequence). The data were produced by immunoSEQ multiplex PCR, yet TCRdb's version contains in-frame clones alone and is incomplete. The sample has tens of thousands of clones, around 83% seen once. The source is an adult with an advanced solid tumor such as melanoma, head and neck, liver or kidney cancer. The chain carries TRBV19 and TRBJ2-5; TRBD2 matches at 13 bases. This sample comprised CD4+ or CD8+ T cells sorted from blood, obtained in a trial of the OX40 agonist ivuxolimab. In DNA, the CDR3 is TGTGCCAGTAGTACAAGGACTAGCGGGGGCTACCAAGAGACCCAGTACTTC. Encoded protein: CASSTRTSGGYQETQYF.